Below are 18 T cell receptor beta chains sequenced from a single sample in a study of cytomegalovirus exposure and HLA in healthy donors (dated by TCRdb to the late 2010s). The protocol used for the library was the immunoSEQ multiplex PCR assay. For the multiplex PCR, a mixture combining 60 forward primers for TCR Vbeta segments and 13 reverse primers for TCR Jbeta segments was used. TCRdb holds this immuneACCESS table with in-frame rearrangements only. Some clones are missing; in checked studies, unresolved V genes explain under half, and the rest has no known cause. The sample includes 170,000 or so clones, with around 75% observed a single time. 2.5% to 3.5% of the sample belongs to the ten largest clones. The sequenced sample consisted of PBMCs. The receptor source for this set is a male donor in good health and CMV-seronegative.

This chain connects TRBV19 to TRBJ2-7; the match to TRBD1 covers 7 bases. The CDR3 spans 14 residues. CDR1 is LNHDA, CDR2 SQIVND, per germline (reference sequence). V was clipped by 6 bases and J by 2 bases; unmatched bases: 7. The CDR3 reads CASSSGTEAYEQYF. The CDR3 bases are TGTGCCAGTAGCTCCGGGACAGAAGCCTACGAGCAGTACTTC.

The V gene is TRBV5-1, the J gene TRBJ2-1; D ambiguous. Germline CDR1 reads SGHRS; CDR2 reads YFSETQ. The CDR3 consists of 13 residues. V gave up 0 bases and J gave up 6 bases, with 7 bases separating them. The CDR3 sequence: CASSLESSNEQFF. For the CDR3, the DNA is TGCGCCAGCAGCTTGGAGTCTAGCAATGAGCAGTTCTTC. The full variable domain, rest sourced from reference TRBV5-1 and TRBJ2-1, is KAGVTQTPRYLIKTRGQQVTLSCSPISGHRSVSWYQQTPGQGLQFLFEYFSETQRNKGNFPGRFSGRQFSNSRSEMNVSTLELGDSALYLCASSLESSNEQFFGPGTRLTVL.

This clone has just a few counts. The chain combines TRBV28 with TRBJ2-7; 9 nucleotides align to TRBD2. CDR1 and CDR2 (germline): MDHEN, SYDVKM. The V segment lost 6 bases and the J segment 2 bases; nucleotides outside the gene matches: 8. The CDR3 sequence is 15 residues long. This chain's CDR3 is CASSLSASGAYEQYF. The CDR3, as DNA: TGTGCCAGCAGCCTCTCGGCTAGCGGGGCCTACGAGCAGTACTTC.

The rearrangement links TRBV19 to TRBJ1-5, with TRBD1 matching over 8 bases. The germline V gene has CDR1 LNHDA and CDR2 SQIVND (reference sequence). V trimming: 7 bases; J trimming: 7 bases; junction bases outside the gene matches: 9. CDR3 length: 14 residues. The CDR3 nucleotides are TGTGCCAGTAAAGGCAGGGGGCTCGAGCAGCCCCAGCATTTT. Translating it yields CASKGRGLEQPQHF.

The chain combines TRBV4-1 with TRBJ2-7, with D uncertain. This CDR3 is built from 13 residues. V shed 4 bases and J shed 7 bases, with 14 bases lying between them. Germline V lookup: CDR1 MGHRA, CDR2 YSYEKL. CDR3 in DNA: TGCGCCAGCAGCCCATTTTCCTCCGGGGAGCAGTACTTC. Translating it yields CASSPFSSGEQYF.

The V gene is TRBV6-5, the J gene TRBJ2-2; 12 bases agree with TRBD2. The CDR3 consists of 15 residues. V shed 4 bases and J 5 bases; nucleotides not matched to a gene: 2. The germline CDR1 and CDR2 sequences are MNHEY and SVGAGI. CDR3 in DNA: TGTGCCAGCAGTTTTGGACTAGCGGGGACCGGGGAGCTGTTTTTT. This codes for CASSFGLAGTGELFF.

This chain joins TRBV13 and TRBJ1-6; TRBD1 agrees at 8 bases. CDR1 and CDR2 from the germline V gene are PRHDT and FYEKMQ (reference sequence). The CDR3 covers 15 residues. V shed 5 bases and J 8 bases; nucleotides not matched to a gene: 8. Here the CDR3 reads CASSLRQGSDSPLHF. The DNA for the CDR3 is TGTGCCAGCAGCCTTCGACAGGGGAGTGATTCACCCCTCCACTTT.

The chain joins TRBV25-1 to TRBJ2-1; D perhaps matches TRBD2 (5 bases). The V end lost 5 bases, the J end lost 0 bases, and 17 bases lay between the germline ends. The V gene's germline CDR1 is MGHDK and CDR2 SYGVNS. The CDR3 extends over 17 amino acids. The CDR3 DNA is TGTGCCAGCAGTCATACAGAGGGAAGATTCTCCTACAATGAGCAGTTCTTC. This encodes CASSHTEGRFSYNEQFF.

This clone was detected only a few times. The chain recombines TRBV19 with TRBJ1-1, with a weak D call TRBD1 (6 bases). Trimming took 4 bases from V and 0 from J, leaving 21 bases between them. The CDR3 runs to 18 residues. Germline CDR1 is LNHDA and CDR2 is SQIVND (reference sequence). The CDR3 DNA is TGTGCCAGTAGTAAATATCCCCCCGGACAGACCCTGAACACTGAAGCTTTCTTT. It encodes CASSKYPPGQTLNTEAFF.

The rearrangement joins TRBV6-6 to TRBJ1-2; 7 bases match TRBD1. The trim removed 6 bases at V and 4 bases at J, leaving 2 bases unmatched. Germline V gene data show CDR1 as MNHNY and CDR2 as SVGAGI (reference sequence). The CDR3 is 12 amino acids. In nucleotides, the CDR3 is TGTGCCAGCAGACAGGGGCTCTATGGCTACACCTTC. Translation gives CASRQGLYGYTF.

The chain couples TRBV27 to TRBJ2-7, with 10 nucleotides matching TRBD2. The junction had 7 bases not matched to a gene; V was cut back by 5 bases and J by 0 bases. The germline V gene encodes CDR1 MNHEY and CDR2 SMNVEV (reference sequence). The CDR3 totals 16 residues. For the CDR3, the DNA is TGTGCCAGCAGTCCTCTTACTAGCGGGGACTCCTACGAGCAGTACTTC. Its translation: CASSPLTSGDSYEQYF.

The chain is built from TRBV27 and TRBJ2-4; D is ambiguous. V gave up 3 bases and J gave up 1 base, with 10 bases separating them. This CDR3 has 15 residues. Germline V CDR1 and CDR2: MNHEY, SMNVEV (reference sequence). The CDR3 here is CASSFSPSAKNIQYF. The CDR3 DNA reads TGTGCCAGCAGTTTTTCCCCCTCGGCCAAAAACATTCAGTACTTC.

The V and J genes are TRBV4-2 and TRBJ2-2, with TRBD1 matching over 8 bases. With 0 bases clipped from V and 6 bases from J, the junction kept 9 bases outside the gene matches. This CDR3 spans 17 amino acids. Germline assignment: CDR1 LGHNA and CDR2 YNFKEQ. The CDR3, as DNA: TGTGCCAGCAGCCAAGATGTTCAGGGGGCTGGGTCCGGGGAGCTGTTTTTT. This sequence encodes CASSQDVQGAGSGELFF.

The V and J genes are TRBV28 and TRBJ1-2; tentative D call: TRBD1 (6 bases). In germline, CDR1 is MDHEN, CDR2 SYDVKM. The CDR3 loop spans 12 amino acids. Trimming removed 4 bases from V and 6 bases from J, with 9 bases in between. Written as DNA, the CDR3 is TGTGCCAGCAGTTGGGGGGGCGATGGCTACACCTTC. This encodes CASSWGGDGYTF.

The rearrangement links TRBV29-1 to TRBJ2-5, with 10 bases identical to TRBD1. V was clipped by 4 bases and J by 5 bases; unmatched bases: 4. This CDR3 comprises 13 residues. The V gene's germline CDR1 is SQVTM and CDR2 ANQGSEA. CDR3 in amino acids: CSVGTGGGETQYF. Written as DNA, the CDR3 is TGCAGCGTTGGGACAGGGGGAGGTGAGACCCAGTACTTC.

The chain uses TRBV18 and TRBJ1-1; 11 bases align to TRBD1. CDR3 length: 14 amino acids. The ends lost 1 base at V and 5 bases at J; junction bases unmatched: 0. Germline values: CDR1 KGHSH, CDR2 LQKENI. CDR3 loop: CASSPRDRGTEAFF. As DNA, the CDR3 is TGTGCCAGCTCACCACGGGACAGGGGGACTGAAGCTTTCTTT.

The rearrangement uses TRBV25-1 and TRBJ1-5, with a tentative D call TRBD1 (6 bases). This CDR3 region has 14 residues. V was clipped by 1 base and J by 7 bases, with 11 bases between them. Germline CDR1 is MGHDK and CDR2 is SYGVNS. CDR3 nucleotide sequence: TGTGCCAGCAGTGAATGGGACATCGGGCAGCCCCAGCATTTT. It specifies CASSEWDIGQPQHF.

The chain joins TRBV4-2 to TRBJ1-4; TRBD1 matches at 9 bases. This CDR3 has 18 residues. J gave up 4 bases and V 3 bases, and 12 bases lay outside the gene matches. The germline V gene encodes CDR1 LGHNA and CDR2 YNFKEQ. The CDR3 coding sequence is TGTGCCAGCAGCCAGCCCACAGGGGGCCAATCAATTAATGAAAAACTGTTTTTT. Translating gives CASSQPTGGQSINEKLFF.